This TCR beta chain was identified during a study of neurological immune-mediated disorders. The CDR3 loop spans 13 amino acids. Germline V gene lookup returns CDR1 KGHSH and CDR2 LQKENI. Trimming shortened V by 2 bases and J by 6 bases, and 11 bases separated the two germline ends. 5'RACE employing 10-nucleotide random UMIs yielded the cDNA. The yield of each sequencing run was over 180 million TCR-beta sequences from 15-18 subjects. TCRdb re-called the 5' RACE reads with MiXCR, one entry per CDR3 protein. The sample lists 48,000 or so distinct CDR3 sequences; about a tenth were seen once. Many counts were recorded for this clonotype.

The genes are TRBV18 and TRBJ2-7; no reliable D call. The material sequenced was PBMCs. The receptor was isolated from a woman aged 40 to 49 with HTLV-1-associated myelopathy (HAM/TSP). CDR3 loop: CASSPISGSEQYF. The CDR3 coding sequence is TGTGCCAGCTCACCAATATCGGGTAGCGAGCAGTACTTC.